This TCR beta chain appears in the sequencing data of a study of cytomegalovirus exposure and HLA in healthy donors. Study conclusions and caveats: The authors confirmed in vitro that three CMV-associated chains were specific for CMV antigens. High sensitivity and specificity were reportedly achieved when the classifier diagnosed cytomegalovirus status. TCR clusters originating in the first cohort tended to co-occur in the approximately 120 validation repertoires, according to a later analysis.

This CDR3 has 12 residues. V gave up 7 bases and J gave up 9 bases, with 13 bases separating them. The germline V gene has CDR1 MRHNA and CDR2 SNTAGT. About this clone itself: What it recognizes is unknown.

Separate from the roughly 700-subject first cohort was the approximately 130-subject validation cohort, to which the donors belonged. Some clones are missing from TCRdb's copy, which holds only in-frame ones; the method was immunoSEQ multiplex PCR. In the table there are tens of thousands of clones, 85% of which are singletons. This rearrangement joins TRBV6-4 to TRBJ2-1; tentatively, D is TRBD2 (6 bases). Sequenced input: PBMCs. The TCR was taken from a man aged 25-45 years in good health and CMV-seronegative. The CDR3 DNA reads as TGTGCCAGCACCCCGGGAGAGGGTGAGCAGTTCTTC. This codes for CASTPGEGEQFF.